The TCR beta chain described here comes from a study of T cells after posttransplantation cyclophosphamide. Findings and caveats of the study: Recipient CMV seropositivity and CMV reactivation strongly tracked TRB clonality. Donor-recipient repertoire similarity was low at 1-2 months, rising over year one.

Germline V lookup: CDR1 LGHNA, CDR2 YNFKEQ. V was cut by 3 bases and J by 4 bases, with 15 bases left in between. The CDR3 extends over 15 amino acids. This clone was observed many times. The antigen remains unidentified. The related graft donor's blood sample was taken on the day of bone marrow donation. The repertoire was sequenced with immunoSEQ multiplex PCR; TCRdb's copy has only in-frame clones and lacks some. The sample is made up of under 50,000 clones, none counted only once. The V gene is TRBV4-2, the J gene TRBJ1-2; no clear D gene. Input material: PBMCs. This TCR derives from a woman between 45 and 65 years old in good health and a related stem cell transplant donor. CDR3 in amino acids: CASSQGGNSPYGYTF. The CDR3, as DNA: TGTGCCAGCAGCCAGGGAGGCAACTCGCCCTATGGCTACACCTTC.